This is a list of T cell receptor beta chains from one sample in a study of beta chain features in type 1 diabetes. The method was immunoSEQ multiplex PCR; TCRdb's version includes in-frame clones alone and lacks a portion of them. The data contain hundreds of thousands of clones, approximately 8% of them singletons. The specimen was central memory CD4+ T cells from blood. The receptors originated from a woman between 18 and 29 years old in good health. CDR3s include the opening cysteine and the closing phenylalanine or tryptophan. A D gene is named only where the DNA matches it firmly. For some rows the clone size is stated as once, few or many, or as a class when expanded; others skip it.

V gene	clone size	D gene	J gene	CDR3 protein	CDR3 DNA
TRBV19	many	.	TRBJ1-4	CASSIKSTNEKLFF	TGTGCCAGTAGTATCAAATCAACTAATGAAAAACTGTTTTTT
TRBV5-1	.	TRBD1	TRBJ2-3	CASSPGQGSTDTQYF	TGCGCCAGCAGCCCGGGACAGGGGAGCACAGATACGCAGTATTTT
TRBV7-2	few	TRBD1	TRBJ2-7	CASSLAFGTGTYEQYF	TGTGCCAGCAGCCTGGCTTTCGGGACAGGGACCTACGAGCAGTACTTC
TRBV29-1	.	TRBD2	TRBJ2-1	CSVGTSGRYNEQFF	TGCAGCGTGGGGACTAGCGGGAGGTACAATGAGCAGTTCTTC
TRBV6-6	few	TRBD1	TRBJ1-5	CASRTGPGQFNQPQHF	TGTGCCAGCAGAACTGGCCCGGGACAGTTCAATCAGCCCCAGCATTTT
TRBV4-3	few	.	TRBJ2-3	CASSQDLEDTQYF	TGCGCCAGCAGCCAAGATCTTGAAGATACGCAGTATTTT
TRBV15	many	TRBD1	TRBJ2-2	CATRETGGTGELFF	TGTGCCACCAGGGAGACAGGGGGCACCGGGGAGCTGTTTTTT
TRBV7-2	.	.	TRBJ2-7	CASSLDPSRSYEQYF	TGTGCCAGCAGCTTAGATCCTAGCAGGTCCTACGAGCAGTACTTC
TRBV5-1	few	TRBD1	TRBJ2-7	CASSQPDRVYEQYF	TGCGCCAGCAGCCAACCAGACAGGGTCTACGAGCAGTACTTC
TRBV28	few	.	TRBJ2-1	CASSLGRSSTGNEQFF	TGTGCCAGCAGTTTGGGAAGGAGCTCTACGGGAAATGAGCAGTTCTTC
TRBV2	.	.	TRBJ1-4	CASSETEKLFF	TGTGCCAGCAGTGAAACTGAAAAACTGTTTTTT
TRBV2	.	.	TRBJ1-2	CASGYVSNYGYTF	TGTGCCAGCGGGTACGTCTCTAACTATGGCTACACCTTC
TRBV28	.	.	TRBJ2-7	CASSQVYGYEQYF	TGTGCCAGCAGCCAAGTCTACGGGTACGAGCAGTACTTC
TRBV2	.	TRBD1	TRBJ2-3	CASETGWTDTQYF	TGTGCCAGCGAGACAGGGTGGACAGATACGCAGTATTTT
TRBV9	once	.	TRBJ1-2	CASSLTETRLYGYTF	TGTGCCAGCAGCCTGACGGAGACACGCCTCTATGGCTACACCTTC
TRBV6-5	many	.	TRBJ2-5	CASSSSGPGTQYF	TGTGCCAGCAGTTCCAGCGGGCCTGGGACCCAGTACTTC
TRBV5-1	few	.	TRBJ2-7	CASRPSGTTSYEQYF	TGCGCCAGCAGACCAAGCGGGACAACCTCCTACGAGCAGTACTTC
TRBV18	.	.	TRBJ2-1	CASSPLRQPRGVNEQFF	TGTGCCAGCTCACCACTAAGACAACCTCGCGGGGTCAATGAGCAGTTCTTC
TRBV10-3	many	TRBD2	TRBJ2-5	CAISRGTSRETQYF	TGTGCCATCAGTCGCGGGACTAGCCGAGAGACCCAGTACTTC
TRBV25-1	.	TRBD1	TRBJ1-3	CASSATGWGNTIYF	TGTGCCAGCAGTGCGACAGGGTGGGGAAACACCATATATTTT
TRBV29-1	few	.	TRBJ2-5	CSVSRGLMETQYF	TGCAGCGTCTCGAGGGGACTTATGGAGACCCAGTACTTC